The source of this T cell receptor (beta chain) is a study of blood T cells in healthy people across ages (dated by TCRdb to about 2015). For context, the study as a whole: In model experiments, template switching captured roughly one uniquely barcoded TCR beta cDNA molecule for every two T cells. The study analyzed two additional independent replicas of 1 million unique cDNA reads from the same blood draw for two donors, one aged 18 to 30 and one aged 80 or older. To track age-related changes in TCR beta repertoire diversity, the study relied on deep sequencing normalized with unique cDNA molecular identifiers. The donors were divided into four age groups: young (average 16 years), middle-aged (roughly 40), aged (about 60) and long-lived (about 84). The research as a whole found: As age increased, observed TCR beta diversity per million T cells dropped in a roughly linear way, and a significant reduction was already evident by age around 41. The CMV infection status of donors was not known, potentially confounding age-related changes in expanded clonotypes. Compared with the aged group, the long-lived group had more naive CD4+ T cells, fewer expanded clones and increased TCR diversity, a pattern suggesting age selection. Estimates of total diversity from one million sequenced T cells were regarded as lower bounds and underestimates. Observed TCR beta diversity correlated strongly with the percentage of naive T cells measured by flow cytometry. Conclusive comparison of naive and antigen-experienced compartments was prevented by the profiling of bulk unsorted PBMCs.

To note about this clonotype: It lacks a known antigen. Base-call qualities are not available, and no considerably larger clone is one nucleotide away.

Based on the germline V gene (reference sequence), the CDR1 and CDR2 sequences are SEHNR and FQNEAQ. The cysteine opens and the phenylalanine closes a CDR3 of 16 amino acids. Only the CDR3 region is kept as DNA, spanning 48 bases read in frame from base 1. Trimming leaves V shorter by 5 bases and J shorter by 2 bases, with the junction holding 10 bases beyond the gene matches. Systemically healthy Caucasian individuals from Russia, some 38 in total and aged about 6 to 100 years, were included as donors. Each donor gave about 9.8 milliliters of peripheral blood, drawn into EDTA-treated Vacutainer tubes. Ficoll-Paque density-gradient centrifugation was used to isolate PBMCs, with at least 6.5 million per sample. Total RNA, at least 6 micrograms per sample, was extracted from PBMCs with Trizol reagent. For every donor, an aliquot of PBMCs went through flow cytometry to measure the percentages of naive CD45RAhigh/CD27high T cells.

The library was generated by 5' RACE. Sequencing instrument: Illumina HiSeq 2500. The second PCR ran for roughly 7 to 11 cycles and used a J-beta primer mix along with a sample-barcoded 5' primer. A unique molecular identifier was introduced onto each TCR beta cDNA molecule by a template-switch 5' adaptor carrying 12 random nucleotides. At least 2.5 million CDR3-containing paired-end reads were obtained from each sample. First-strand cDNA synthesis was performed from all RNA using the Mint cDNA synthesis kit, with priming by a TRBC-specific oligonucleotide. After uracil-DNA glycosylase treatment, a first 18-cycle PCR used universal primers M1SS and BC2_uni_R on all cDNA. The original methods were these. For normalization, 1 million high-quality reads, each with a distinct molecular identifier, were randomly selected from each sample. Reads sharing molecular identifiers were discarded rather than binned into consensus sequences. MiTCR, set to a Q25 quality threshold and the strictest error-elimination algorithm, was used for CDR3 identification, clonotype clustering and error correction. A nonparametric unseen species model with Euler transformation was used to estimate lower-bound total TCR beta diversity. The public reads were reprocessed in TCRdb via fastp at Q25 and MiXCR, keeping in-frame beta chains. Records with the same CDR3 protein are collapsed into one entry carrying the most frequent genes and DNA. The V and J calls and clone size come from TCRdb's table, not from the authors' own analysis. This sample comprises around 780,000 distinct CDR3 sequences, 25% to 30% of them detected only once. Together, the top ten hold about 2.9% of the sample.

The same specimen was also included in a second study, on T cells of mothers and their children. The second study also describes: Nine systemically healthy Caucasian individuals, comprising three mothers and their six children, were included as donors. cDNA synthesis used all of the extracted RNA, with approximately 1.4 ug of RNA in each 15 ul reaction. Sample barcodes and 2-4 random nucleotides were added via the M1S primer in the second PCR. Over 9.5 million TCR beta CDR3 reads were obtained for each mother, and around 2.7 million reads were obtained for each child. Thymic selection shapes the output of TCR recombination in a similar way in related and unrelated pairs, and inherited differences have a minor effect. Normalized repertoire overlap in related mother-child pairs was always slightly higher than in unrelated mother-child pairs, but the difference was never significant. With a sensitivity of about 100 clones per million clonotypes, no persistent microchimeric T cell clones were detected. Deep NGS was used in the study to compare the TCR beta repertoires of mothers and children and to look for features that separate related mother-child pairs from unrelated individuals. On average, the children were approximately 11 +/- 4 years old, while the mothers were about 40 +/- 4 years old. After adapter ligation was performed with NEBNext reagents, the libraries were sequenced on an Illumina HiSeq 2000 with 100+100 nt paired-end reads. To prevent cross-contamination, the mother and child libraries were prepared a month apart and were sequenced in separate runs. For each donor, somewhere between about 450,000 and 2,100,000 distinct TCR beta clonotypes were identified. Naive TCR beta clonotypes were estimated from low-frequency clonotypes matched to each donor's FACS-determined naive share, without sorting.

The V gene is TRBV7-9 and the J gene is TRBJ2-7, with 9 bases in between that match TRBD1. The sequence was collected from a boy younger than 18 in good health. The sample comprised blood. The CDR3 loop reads CASSPYRDREPYEQYF. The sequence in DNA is TGTGCCAGCAGCCCGTACCGGGACAGGGAGCCCTACGAGCAGTACTTC.